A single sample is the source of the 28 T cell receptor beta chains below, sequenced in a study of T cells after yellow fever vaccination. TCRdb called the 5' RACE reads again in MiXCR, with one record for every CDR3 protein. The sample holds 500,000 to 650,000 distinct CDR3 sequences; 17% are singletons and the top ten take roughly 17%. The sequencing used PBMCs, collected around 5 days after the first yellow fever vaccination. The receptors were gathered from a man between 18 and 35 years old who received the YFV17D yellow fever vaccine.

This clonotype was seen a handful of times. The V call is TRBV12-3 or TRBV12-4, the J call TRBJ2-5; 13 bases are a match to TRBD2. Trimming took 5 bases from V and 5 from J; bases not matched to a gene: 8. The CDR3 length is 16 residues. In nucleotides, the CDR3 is TGTGCCAGCAGTCTGACTAGCGGGGGGCCGATGGAGACCCAGTACTTC. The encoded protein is CASSLTSGGPMETQYF.

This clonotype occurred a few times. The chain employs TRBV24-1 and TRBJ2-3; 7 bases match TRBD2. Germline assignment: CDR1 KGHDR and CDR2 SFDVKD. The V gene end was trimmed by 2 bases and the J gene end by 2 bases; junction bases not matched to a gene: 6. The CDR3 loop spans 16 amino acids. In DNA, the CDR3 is TGTGCCACCAGTGATTACAAAGCGGGGTTCACAGATACGCAGTATTTT. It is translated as CATSDYKAGFTDTQYF.

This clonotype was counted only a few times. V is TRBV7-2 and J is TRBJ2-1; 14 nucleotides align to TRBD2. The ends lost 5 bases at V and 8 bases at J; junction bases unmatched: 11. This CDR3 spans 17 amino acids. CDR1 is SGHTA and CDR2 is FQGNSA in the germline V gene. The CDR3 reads CASSPRLAGGMVDEQFF. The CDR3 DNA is TGTGCCAGCAGCCCGAGACTAGCGGGGGGGATGGTCGATGAGCAGTTCTTC.

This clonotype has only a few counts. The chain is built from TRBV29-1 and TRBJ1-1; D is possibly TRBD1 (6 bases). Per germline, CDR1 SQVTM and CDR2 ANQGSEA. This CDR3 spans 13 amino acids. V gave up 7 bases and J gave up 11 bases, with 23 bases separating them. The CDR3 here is CSAERRGIPPAFF. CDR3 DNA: TGCAGCGCCGAACGGAGGGGGATCCCCCCGGCTTTCTTT.

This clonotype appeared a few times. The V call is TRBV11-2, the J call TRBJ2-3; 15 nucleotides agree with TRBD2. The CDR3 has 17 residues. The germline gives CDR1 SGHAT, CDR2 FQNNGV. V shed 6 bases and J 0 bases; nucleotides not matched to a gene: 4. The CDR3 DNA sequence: TGTGCCAGCAGTTCGGGACTAGCGGGGGGCAGCACAGATACGCAGTATTTT. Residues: CASSSGLAGGSTDTQYF.

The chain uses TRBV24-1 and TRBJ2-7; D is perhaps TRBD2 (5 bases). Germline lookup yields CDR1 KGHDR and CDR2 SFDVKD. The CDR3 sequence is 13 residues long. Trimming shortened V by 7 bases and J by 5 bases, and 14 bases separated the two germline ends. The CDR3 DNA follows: TGTGCCACCAGGCTGGGGAGTAAAAACGAGCAGTACGTC. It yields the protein CATRLGSKNEQYV.

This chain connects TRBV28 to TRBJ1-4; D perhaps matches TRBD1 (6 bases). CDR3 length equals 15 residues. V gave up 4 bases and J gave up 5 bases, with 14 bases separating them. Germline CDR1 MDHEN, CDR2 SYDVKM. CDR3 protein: CASSSGGVGNEKLFF. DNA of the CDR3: TGTGCCAGCAGTTCGGGGGGCGTTGGGAATGAAAAACTGTTTTTT.

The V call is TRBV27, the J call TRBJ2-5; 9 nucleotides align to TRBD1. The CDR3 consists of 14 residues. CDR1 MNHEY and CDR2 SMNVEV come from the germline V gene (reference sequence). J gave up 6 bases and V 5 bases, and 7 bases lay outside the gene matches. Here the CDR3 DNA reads TGTGCCAGCAGTCGACAGGGGGGGTCGAAGACCCAGTACTTC. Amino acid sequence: CASSRQGGSKTQYF.

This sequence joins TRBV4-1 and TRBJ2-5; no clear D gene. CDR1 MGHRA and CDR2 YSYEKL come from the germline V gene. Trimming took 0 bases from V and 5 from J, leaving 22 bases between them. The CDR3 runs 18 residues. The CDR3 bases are TGCGCCAGCAGCCAAGATCCTCACAATTTGTCGAGCAGGGAGACCCAGTACTTC. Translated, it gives CASSQDPHNLSSRETQYF.

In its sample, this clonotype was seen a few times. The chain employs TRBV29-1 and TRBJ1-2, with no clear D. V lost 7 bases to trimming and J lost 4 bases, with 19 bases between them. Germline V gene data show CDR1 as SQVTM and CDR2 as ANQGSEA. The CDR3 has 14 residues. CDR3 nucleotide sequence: TGCAGCGCCTCAACCCGGGCAGGTCCCTATGGCTACACCTTC. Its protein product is CSASTRAGPYGYTF.

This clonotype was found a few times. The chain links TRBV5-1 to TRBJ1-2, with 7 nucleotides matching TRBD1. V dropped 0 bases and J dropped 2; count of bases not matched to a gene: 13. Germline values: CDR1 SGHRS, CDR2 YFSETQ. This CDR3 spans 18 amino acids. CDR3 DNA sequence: TGCGCCAGCAGCTTGGCCGGGGACAGCTCCTTTCCCAACTATGGCTACACCTTC. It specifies CASSLAGDSSFPNYGYTF.

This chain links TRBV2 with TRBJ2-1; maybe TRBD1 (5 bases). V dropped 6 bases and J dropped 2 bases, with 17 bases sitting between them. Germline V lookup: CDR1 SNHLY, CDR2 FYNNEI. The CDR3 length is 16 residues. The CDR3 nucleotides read TGTGCCAGCAGGGGCTGGGGCGACCCGACCTACAATGAGCAGTTCTTC. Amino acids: CASRGWGDPTYNEQFF.

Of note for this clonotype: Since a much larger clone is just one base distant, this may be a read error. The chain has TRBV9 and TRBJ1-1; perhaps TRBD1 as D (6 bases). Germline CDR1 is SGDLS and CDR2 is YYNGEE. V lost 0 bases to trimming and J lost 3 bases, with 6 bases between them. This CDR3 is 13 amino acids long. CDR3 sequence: CASSVGGHTEAFF. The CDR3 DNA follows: TGTGCCAGCAGCGTAGGGGGGCACACTGAAGCTTTCTTT.

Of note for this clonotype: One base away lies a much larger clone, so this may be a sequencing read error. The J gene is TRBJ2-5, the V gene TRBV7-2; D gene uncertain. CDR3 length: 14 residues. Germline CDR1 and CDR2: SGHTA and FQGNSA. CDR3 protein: CASSSGVPYETPYF. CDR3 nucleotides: TGTGCCAGCAGCTCCGGTGTCCCCTACGAGACCCCGTACTTC.

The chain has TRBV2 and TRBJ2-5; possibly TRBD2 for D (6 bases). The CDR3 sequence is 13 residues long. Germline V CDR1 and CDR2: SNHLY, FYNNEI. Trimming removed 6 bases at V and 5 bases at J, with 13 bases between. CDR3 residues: CASRGDSAETQYF. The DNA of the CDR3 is TGTGCCAGCAGGGGGGACTCTGCGGAGACCCAGTACTTC.

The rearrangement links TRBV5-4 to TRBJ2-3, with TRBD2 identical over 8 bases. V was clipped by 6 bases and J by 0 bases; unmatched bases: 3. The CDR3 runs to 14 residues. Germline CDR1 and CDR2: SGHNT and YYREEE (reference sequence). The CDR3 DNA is TGTGCCAGCACCCGGGGGGGAAGCACAGATACGCAGTATTTT. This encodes CASTRGGSTDTQYF.

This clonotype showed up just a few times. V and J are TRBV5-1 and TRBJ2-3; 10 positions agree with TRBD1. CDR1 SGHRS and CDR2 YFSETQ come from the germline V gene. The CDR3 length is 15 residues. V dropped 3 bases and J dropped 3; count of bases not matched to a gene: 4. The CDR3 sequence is CASSSTGGHTDTQYF. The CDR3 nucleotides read TGCGCCAGCAGCTCGACAGGGGGCCATACAGATACGCAGTATTTT.

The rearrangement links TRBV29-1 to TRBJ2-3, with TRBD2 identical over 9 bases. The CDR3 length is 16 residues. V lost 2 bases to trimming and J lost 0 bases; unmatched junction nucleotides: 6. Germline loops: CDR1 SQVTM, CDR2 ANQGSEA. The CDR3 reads CSVEFSGGTSTDTQYF. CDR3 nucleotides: TGCAGCGTTGAATTTAGCGGGGGAACGAGCACAGATACGCAGTATTTT.

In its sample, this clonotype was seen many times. The CDR3 bases are TGTGCCAGCAGTTTGCGGACCTACAATGAGCAGTTCTTC. Translating gives CASSLRTYNEQFF. This sequence joins TRBV12-3 or TRBV12-4 and TRBJ2-1; D remains unclear. Trimming pared 3 bases from V and 2 bases from J, leaving 5 bases between. This CDR3 has 13 residues.

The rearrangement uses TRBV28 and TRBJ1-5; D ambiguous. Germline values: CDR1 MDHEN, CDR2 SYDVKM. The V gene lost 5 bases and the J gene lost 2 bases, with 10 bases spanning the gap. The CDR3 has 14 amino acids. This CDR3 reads CASSKGTGNQPQHF. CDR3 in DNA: TGTGCCAGCAGTAAGGGAACGGGCAATCAGCCCCAGCATTTT.

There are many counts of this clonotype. CDR3 in DNA: TGTGCCAGCAGCTTATTACAGGGGGTCTACCAAGAGACCCAGTACTTC. Translated: CASSLLQGVYQETQYF. The chain carries TRBV5-6 and TRBJ2-5; 8 nucleotides match TRBD1. The CDR3 length is 16 residues. The V gene's germline CDR1 is SGHDT and CDR2 YYEEEE. The J segment lost 0 bases and the V segment lost 2 bases, leaving 6 bases of the junction unmatched.

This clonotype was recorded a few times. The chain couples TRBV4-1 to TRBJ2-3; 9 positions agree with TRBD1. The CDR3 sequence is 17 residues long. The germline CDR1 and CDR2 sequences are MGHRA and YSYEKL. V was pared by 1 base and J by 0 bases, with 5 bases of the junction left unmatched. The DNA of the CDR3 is TGCGCCAGCAGCCAAGTCGGGGGGACAGGGAGCACAGATACGCAGTATTTT. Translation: CASSQVGGTGSTDTQYF.

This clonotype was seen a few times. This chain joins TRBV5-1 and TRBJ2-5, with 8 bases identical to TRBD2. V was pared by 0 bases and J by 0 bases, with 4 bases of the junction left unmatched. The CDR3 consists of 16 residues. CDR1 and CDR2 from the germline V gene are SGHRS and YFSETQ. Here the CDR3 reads CASSLEGSGNQETQYF. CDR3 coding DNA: TGCGCCAGCAGCTTGGAGGGTAGCGGGAACCAAGAGACCCAGTACTTC.

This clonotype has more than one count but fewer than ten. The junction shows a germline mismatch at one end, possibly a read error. The CDR3 reads CASNTGTGGGYSNQPQLF. CDR3 in DNA: TGTGCCAGCAACACCGGGACAGGGGGCGGGTATAGCAATCAGCCCCAGCTTTTT. V and J are TRBV12-3 or TRBV12-4 and TRBJ1-5, with TRBD1 matching 12 bases. CDR3 length: 18 residues.

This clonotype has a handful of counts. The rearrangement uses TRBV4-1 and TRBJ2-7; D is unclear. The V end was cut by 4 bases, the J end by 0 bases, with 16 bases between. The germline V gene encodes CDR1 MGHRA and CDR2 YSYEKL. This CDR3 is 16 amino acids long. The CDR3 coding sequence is TGCGCCAGCAGCCCCCGAGGACCCCCGAGCTCCTACGAGCAGTACTTC. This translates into CASSPRGPPSSYEQYF.

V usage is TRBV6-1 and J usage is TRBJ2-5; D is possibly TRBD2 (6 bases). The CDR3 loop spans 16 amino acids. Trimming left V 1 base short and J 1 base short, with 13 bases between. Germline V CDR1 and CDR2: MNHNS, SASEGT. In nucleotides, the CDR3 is TGTGCCAGCAGTGAAGGATGGGGGGTTGGCCAAGAGACCCAGTACTTC. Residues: CASSEGWGVGQETQYF.

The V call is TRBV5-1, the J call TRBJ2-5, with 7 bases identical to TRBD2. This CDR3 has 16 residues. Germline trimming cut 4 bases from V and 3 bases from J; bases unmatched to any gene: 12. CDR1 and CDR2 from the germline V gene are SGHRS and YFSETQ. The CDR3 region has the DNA TGCGCCAGCAGCCCAGGAGATAGACTAGCTGAAGAGACCCAGTACTTC. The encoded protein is CASSPGDRLAEETQYF.

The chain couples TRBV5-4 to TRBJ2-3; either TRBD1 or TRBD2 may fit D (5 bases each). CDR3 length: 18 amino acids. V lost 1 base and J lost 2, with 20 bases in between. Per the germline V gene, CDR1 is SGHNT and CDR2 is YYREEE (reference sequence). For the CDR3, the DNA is TGTGCCAGCAGCTTGAGGCCCCGGGACCTCCCTGTCACAGATACGCAGTATTTT. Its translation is CASSLRPRDLPVTDTQYF.